This TCR beta chain was observed in a study of PD-1 blockade in classical Hodgkin lymphoma. Overall study findings and caveats: By C4D1, diversity of CD4+ TCRs had risen significantly, whereas that of CD8+ TCRs had not. Although disease activity or prior therapy may be involved, causes of the repertoire differences remain undefined. Relapsed/refractory patients reportedly had lower baseline diversity than newly diagnosed patients.

The CDR3 loop spans 15 amino acids. V lost 5 bases and J 2 bases, leaving 14 bases between the germline ends. The germline V gene has CDR1 SGHVS and CDR2 FNYEAQ. Sequencing was performed with immunoSEQ multiplex PCR; in TCRdb, only in-frame clones are kept and a portion is missing. The sample includes roughly 40,000 clones, around 86% of them seen just once. Every patient relapsed after autologous stem cell transplantation, and brentuximab vedotin exposure varied. Responses achieved at best were complete response, partial response or progressive disease. Details on this clone: What it binds is not known.

This receptor was taken from a human donor with classical Hodgkin lymphoma. Source: peripheral blood mononuclear cells (PBMCs), taken at baseline. The chain carries TRBV7-6 and TRBJ2-3; D ambiguous. In nucleotides, the CDR3 is TGTGCCAGCAGCACAATGGGTATATCCACAGATACGCAGTATTTT. Protein: CASSTMGISTDTQYF.